This T cell receptor (beta chain) was documented in a study of PD-1 blockade in mismatch repair-deficient tumors. Some clones are missing from TCRdb's copy, which holds only in-frame ones; the method was immunoSEQ multiplex PCR. The table lists about 130,000 clones, roughly 90% of them singletons. This CDR3 region has 14 residues. The ends lost 6 bases at V and 6 bases at J; junction bases unmatched: 7. Germline assignment: CDR1 LGHNT and CDR2 FRNRAP. This clonotype was obtained from an adult with mismatch repair-deficient cancer. This chain links TRBV12-5 with TRBJ2-1; TRBD1 aligns across 8 bases. The starting material was peripheral blood, obtained roughly 67 weeks after starting pembrolizumab. This CDR3 reads CASGDPQGGNEQFF. For the CDR3, the DNA is TGTGCTAGTGGCGACCCACAGGGGGGCAATGAGCAGTTCTTC. Variable domain in full (rest from reference TRBV12-5 and TRBJ2-1): DARVTQTPRHKVTEMGQEVTMRCQPILGHNTVFWYRQTMMQGLELLAYFRNRAPLDDSGMPKDRFSAEMPDATLATLKIQPSEPRDSAVYFCASGDPQGGNEQFFGPGTRLTVL.